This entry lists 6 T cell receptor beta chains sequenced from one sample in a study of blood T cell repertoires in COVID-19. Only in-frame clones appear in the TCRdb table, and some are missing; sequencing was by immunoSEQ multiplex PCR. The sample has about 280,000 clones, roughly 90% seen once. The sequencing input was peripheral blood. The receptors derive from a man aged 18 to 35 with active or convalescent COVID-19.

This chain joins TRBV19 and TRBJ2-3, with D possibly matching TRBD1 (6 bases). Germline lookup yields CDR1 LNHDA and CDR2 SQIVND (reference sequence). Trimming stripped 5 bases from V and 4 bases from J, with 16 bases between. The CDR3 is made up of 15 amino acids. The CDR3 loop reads CASSPTGFRADTQYF. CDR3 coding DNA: TGTGCCAGTAGTCCAACAGGGTTTCGTGCAGATACGCAGTATTTT.

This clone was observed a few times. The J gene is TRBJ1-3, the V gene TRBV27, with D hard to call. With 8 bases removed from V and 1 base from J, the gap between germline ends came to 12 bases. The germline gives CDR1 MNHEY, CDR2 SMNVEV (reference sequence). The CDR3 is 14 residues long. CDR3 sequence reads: CASGPGLSGNTIYF. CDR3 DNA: TGTGCCAGCGGCCCAGGCTTATCTGGAAACACCATATATTTT.

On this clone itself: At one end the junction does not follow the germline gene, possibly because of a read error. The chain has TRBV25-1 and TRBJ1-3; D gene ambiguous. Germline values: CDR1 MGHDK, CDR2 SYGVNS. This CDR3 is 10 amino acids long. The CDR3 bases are TGTGCCAGCAGTGATTCCCGGGTGCATTTT. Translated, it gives CASSDSRVHF.

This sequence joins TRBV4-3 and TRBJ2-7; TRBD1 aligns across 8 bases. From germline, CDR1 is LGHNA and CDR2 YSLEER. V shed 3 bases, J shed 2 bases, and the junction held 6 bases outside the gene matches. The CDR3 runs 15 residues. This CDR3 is CASSHDYRGAYEQYF. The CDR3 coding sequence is TGCGCCAGCAGCCACGACTACAGGGGGGCCTACGAGCAGTACTTC.

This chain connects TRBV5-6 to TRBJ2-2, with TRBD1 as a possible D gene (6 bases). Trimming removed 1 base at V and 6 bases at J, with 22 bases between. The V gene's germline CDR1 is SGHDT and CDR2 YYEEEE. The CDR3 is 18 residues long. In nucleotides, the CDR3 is TGTGCCAGCAGCTTGACTGTAGGGGCAGGGGCCTCGTCCGGGGAGCTGTTTTTT. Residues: CASSLTVGAGASSGELFF.

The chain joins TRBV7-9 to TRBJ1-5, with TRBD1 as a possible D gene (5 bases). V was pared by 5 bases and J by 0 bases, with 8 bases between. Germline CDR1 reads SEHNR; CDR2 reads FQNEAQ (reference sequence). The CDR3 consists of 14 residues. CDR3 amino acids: CASSKDISNQPQHF. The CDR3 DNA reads TGTGCCAGCAGCAAGGACATTAGCAATCAGCCCCAGCATTTT.